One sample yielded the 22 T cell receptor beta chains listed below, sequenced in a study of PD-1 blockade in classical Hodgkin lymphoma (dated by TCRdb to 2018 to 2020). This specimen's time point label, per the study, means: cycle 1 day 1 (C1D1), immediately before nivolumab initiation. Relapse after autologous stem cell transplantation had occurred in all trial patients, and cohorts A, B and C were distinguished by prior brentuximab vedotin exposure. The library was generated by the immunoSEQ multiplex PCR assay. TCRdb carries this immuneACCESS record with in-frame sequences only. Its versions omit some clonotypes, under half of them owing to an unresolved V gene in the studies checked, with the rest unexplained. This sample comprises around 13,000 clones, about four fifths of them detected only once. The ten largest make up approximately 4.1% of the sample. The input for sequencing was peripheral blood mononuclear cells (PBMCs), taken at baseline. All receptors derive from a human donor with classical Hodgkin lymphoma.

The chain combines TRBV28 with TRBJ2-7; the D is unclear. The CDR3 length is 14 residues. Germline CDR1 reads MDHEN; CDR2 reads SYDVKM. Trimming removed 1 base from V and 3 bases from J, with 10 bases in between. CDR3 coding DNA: TGTGCCAGCAGTTTATTGCAGGTCCTCTACGAGCAGTACTTC. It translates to CASSLLQVLYEQYF. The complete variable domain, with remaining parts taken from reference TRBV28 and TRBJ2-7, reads DVKVTQSSRYLVKRTGEKVFLECVQDMDHENMFWYRQDPGLGLRLIYFSYDVKMKEKGDIPEGYSVSREKKERFSLILESASTNQTSMYLCASSLLQVLYEQYFGPGTRLTVT.

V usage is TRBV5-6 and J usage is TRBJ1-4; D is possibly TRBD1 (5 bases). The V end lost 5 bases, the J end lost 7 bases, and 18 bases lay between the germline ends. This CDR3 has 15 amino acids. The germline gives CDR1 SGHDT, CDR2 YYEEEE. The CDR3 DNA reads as TGTGCCAGCAGTCACTGGACAAGCCCGACTGAAAAACTGTTTTTT. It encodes CASSHWTSPTEKLFF.

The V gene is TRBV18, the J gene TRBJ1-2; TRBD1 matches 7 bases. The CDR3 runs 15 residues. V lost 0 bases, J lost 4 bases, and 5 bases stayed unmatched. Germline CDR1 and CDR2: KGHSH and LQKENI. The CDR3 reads CASSPPQGGIYGYTF. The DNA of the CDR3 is TGTGCCAGCTCACCACCCCAGGGGGGAATCTATGGCTACACCTTC.

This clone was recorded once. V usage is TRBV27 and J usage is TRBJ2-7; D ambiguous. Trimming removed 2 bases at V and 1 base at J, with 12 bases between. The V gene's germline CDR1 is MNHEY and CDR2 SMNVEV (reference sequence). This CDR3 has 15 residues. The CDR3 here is CASSLMGQTSYEQYF. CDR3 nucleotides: TGTGCCAGCAGTTTAATGGGTCAGACTTCCTACGAGCAGTACTTC.

The chain's CDR3 is CASSLGRGGRYEQYF. For the CDR3, the DNA is TGTGCCAGCAGTTTAGGTCGGGGGGGCCGGTACGAGCAGTACTTC. This chain uses TRBV28 with TRBJ2-7; 8 bases align to TRBD2. Per germline, CDR1 MDHEN and CDR2 SYDVKM. This CDR3 contains 15 residues. Trimming cost V 2 bases and J 4 bases; bases outside gene matches: 7.

The CDR3 nucleotides are TGTGCCAGCAGCCCCTATCTGAGCGGGAGGAACAATGAGCAGTTCTTC. Translation: CASSPYLSGRNNEQFF. The genes are TRBV5-8 and TRBJ2-1, with 9 bases fitting TRBD2. The CDR3 has 16 amino acids. Germline CDR1 SGHTS, CDR2 YDEGEE. The junction had 10 bases not matched to a gene; V was cut back by 4 bases and J by 5 bases.

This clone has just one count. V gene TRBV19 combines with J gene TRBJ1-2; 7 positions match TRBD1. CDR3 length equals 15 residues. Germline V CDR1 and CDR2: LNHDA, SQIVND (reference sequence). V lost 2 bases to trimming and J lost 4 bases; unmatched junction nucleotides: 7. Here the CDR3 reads CASSIQGVGGYGYTF. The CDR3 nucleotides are TGTGCCAGTAGTATACAGGGGGTAGGCGGCTATGGCTACACCTTC.

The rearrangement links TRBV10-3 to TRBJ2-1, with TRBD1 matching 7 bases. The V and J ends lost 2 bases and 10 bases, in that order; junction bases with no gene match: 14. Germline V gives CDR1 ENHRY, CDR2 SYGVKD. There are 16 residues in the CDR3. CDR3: CAISEPVETGLGEQFF. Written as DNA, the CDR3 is TGTGCCATCAGTGAGCCAGTGGAGACAGGGTTAGGAGAGCAGTTCTTC.

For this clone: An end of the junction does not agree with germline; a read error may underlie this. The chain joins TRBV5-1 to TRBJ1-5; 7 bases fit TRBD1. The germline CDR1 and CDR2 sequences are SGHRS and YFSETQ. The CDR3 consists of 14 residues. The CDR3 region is CASSTGQLDQPRHF. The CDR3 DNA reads TGCGCCAGCAGTACGGGACAGTTGGATCAGCCCCGGCATTTT.

The CDR3 sequence is CASSDSRAYWDNEQFF. The CDR3 DNA is TGTGCCAGCAGTGATTCGAGGGCTTATTGGGATAATGAGCAGTTCTTC. This sequence joins TRBV25-1 and TRBJ2-1, with D possibly being TRBD2 (5 bases). There are 16 residues in the CDR3. The V end lost 3 bases, the J end lost 7 bases, and 19 bases lay between the germline ends. Germline CDR1 is MGHDK and CDR2 is SYGVNS.

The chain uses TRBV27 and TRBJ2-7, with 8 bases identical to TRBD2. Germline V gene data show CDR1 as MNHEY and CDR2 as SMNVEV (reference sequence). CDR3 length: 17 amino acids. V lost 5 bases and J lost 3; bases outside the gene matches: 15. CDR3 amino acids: CASSTRSPSGLNYEQYF. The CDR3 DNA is TGTGCCAGCAGTACACGGTCTCCTAGCGGGCTTAACTACGAGCAGTACTTC.

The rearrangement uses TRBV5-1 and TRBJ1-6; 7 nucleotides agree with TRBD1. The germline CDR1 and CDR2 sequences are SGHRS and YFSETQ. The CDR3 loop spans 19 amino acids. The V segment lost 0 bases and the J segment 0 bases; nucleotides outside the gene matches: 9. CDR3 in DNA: TGCGCCAGCAGCTTGGGCCGGGGGACAGTCGACTCCTATAATTCACCCCTCCACTTT. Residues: CASSLGRGTVDSYNSPLHF.

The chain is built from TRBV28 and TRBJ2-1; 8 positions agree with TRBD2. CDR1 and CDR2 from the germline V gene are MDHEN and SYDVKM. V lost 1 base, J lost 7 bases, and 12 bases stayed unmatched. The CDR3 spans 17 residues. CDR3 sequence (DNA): TGTGCCAGCAGTTTATTACCGGGACTAGGTCGGTTAAATGAGCAGTTCTTC. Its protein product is CASSLLPGLGRLNEQFF.

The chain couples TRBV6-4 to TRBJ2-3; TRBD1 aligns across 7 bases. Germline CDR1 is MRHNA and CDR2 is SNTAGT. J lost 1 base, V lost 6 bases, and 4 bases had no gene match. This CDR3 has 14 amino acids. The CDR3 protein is CASSEGQGTDTQYF. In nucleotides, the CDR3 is TGTGCCAGCAGCGAAGGACAGGGCACAGATACGCAGTATTTT.

CDR3 sequence: CATSRGGEKLFF. The CDR3 DNA sequence: TGTGCCACCAGCAGGGGGGGTGAAAAACTGTTTTTT. The chain has TRBV15 and TRBJ1-4; a possible D gene is TRBD1 (5 bases). Germline V gives CDR1 LNHNV, CDR2 YYDKDF (reference sequence). This CDR3 contains 12 residues. With 3 bases removed from V and 7 bases from J, the gap between germline ends came to 6 bases.

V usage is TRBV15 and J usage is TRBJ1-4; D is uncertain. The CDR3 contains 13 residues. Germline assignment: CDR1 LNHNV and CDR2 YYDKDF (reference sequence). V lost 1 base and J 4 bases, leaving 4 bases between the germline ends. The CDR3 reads CATSRGLNEKLFF. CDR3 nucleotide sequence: TGTGCCACCAGCAGAGGCCTTAATGAAAAACTGTTTTTT.

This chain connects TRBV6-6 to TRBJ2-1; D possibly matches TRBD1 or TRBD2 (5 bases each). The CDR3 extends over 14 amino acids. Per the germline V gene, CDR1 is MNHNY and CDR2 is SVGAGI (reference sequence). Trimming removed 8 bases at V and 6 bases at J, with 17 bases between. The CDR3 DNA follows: TGTGCCAGCGGCTCCGGGACCGGATTCAATGAGCAGTTCTTC. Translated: CASGSGTGFNEQFF.

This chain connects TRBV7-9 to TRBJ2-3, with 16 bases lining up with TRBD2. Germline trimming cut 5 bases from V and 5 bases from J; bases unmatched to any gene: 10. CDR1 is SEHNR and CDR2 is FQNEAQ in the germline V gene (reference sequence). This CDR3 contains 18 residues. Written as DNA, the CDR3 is TGTGCCAGCAGCCCCCGGGGACTAGCGGGAGGGCGGGGAGATACGCAGTATTTT. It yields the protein CASSPRGLAGGRGDTQYF.

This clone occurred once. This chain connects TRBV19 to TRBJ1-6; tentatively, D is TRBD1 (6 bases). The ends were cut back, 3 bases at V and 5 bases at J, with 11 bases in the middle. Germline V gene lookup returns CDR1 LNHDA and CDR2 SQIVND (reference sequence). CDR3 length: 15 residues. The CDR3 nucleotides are TGTGCCAGTAGTATCCCTACAGGGAATAATTCACCCCTCCACTTT. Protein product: CASSIPTGNNSPLHF.

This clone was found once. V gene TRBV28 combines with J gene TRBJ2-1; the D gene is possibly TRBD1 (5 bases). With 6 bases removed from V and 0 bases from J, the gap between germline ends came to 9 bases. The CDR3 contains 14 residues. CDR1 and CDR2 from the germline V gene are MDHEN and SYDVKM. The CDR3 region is CASRTDYSYNEQFF. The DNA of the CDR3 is TGTGCCAGCAGGACAGATTACTCCTACAATGAGCAGTTCTTC. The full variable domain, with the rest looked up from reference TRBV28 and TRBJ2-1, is DVKVTQSSRYLVKRTGEKVFLECVQDMDHENMFWYRQDPGLGLRLIYFSYDVKMKEKGDIPEGYSVSREKKERFSLILESASTNQTSMYLCASRTDYSYNEQFFGPGTRLTVL.

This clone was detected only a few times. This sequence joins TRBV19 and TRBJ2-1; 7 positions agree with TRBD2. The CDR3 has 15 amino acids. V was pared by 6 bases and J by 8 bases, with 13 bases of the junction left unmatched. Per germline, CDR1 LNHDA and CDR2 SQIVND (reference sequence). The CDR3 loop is CASSYFGLERDEQFF. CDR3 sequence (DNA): TGTGCCAGTAGCTATTTCGGACTAGAAAGGGATGAGCAGTTCTTC.

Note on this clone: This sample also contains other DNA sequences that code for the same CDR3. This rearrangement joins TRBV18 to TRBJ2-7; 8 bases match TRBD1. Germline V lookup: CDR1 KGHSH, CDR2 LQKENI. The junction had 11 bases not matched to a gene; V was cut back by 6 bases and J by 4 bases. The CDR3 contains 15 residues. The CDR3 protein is CASSGAGTGGYEQYF. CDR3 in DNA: TGTGCCAGCTCCGGAGCCGGGACAGGAGGATACGAGCAGTACTTC.